These 5 T cell receptor beta chains originate from one sample sequenced in a study of CD8+CD57+ T cells in acquired aplastic anemia (dated by TCRdb to the late 2010s). Sequenced using an Illumina HiSeq 2000. TCR beta VDJ combination and CDR3 sequence profiling used genomic DNA as the template. Clones were called with MiXCR by TCRdb after fastp trimmed the public reads at Q25, and only in-frame beta chains were retained. Rows are combined by CDR3 protein, so each entry shows the most common genes and DNA. This sample gives about 220,000 distinct CDR3 sequences in total; 45% to 50% of them show up just once. The top ten clonotypes cover approximately 7.8% of the sample. Expansion of CD8+CD57+ cells had been shown by flow cytometry in the patients chosen for sequencing. Sequenced material: sorted CD4+, CD8+, or CD8+CD57+ T cells (not recorded which) from PBMCs. The receptor set was obtained from a human donor with aplastic anemia.

The chain uses TRBV12-3 or TRBV12-4 and TRBJ1-2; D ambiguous. Trimming took off 3 bases at V and 6 bases at J, with 14 bases between the two ends. The CDR3 has 14 amino acids. The CDR3 region is CASSFSGSANGYTF. Written as DNA, the CDR3 is TGTGCCAGCAGTTTTAGTGGCAGTGCTAATGGCTACACCTTC.

There are a few counts of this clonotype. V is TRBV27 and J is TRBJ2-7; D is unclear. The germline CDR1 and CDR2 sequences are MNHEY and SMNVEV (reference sequence). Trimming removed 3 bases at V and 3 bases at J, with 15 bases between. There are 15 residues in the CDR3. In DNA, the CDR3 is TGTGCCAGCAGTTTTACTGAGTCGAAAAACTACGAGCAGTACTTC. Translating it yields CASSFTESKNYEQYF.

This rearrangement joins TRBV20-1 to TRBJ2-7; the match to TRBD2 covers 8 bases. This CDR3 has 16 residues. J was trimmed by 2 bases and V by 0 bases; bases with no gene match: 9. Germline CDR1 is DFQATT and CDR2 is SNEGSKA (reference sequence). This chain's CDR3 is CSARDAGGGKAYEQYF. As DNA, the CDR3 is TGCAGTGCTAGAGATGCCGGCGGGGGGAAGGCCTACGAGCAGTACTTC.

This clonotype occurred many times. The chain joins TRBV7-4 to TRBJ1-2; 7 nucleotides agree with TRBD1. The V gene's germline CDR1 is SGHVT and CDR2 SQSDAQ. The ends lost 3 bases at V and 6 bases at J; junction bases unmatched: 7. The CDR3 covers 14 residues. The CDR3 sequence is CASSFKQGTDGYTF. CDR3 nucleotides: TGTGCCAGCAGCTTTAAACAGGGGACCGATGGCTACACCTTC.

This clonotype has just a few counts. This sequence joins TRBV6-4 and TRBJ1-3; 7 nucleotides agree with TRBD1. In germline, CDR1 is MRHNA, CDR2 SNTAGT. CDR3 length: 17 amino acids. With V trimmed by 3 bases and J by 0 bases, 8 bases remained unmatched. The CDR3 region is CASSDTRDRGSGNTIYF. The DNA for the CDR3 is TGTGCCAGCAGTGATACTCGGGACAGAGGCTCTGGAAACACCATATATTTT.